This T cell receptor (beta chain) was retrieved from a study of blood T cell repertoires in COVID-19. Overall study context: Material from acute and convalescent COVID-19 was sourced from the United States, Italy and Spain. T cells, B-cell-depleted T cells, or PBMCs supplied cDNA or gDNA.

Source study methods: By means of reference gene primer amplification, nucleated cell counts were estimated. Repertoires were generated with immunoSEQ multiplex PCR, while TCRdb's copy carries only in-frame clones and drops some. From that table come the V and J calls and clone size; the DNA was used to work out D and trimming. Here the sample spans around 180,000 clones, 70% to 85% being singletons. Trimming at V came to 1 base and at J to 2 bases, leaving 14 bases not matched to a gene. The CDR3 consists of 21 residues. Germline V gives CDR1 LGHDT, CDR2 YNNKEL (reference sequence). The sample taken for sequencing was peripheral blood. The chain employs TRBV3-1 (or the pseudogene TRBV3-2) and TRBJ2-2; 12 bases line up with TRBD2. The TCR sequence derives from a woman of 80 years or more with acute or convalescent COVID-19. The DNA for the CDR3 is TGTGCCAGCAGCCAAGGGGAACGGGCTAGCGGGGGGGCGCTAAACACCGGGGAGCTGTTTTTT. Protein sequence: CASSQGERASGGALNTGELFF.